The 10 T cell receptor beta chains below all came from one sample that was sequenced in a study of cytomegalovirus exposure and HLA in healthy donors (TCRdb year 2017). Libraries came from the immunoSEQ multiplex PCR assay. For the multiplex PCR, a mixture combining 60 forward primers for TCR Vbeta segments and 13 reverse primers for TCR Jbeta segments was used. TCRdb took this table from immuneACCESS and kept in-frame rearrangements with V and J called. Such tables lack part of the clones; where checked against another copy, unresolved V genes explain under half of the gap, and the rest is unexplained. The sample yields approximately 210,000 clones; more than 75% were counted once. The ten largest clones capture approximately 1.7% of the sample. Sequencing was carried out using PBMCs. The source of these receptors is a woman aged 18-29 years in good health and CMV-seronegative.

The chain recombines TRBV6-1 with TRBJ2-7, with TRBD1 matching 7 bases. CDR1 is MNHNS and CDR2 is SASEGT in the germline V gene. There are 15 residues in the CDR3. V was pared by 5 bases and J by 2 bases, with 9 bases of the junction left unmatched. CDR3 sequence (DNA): TGTGCCAGCAGTCTACGACAGGGCAGCCCCTACGAGCAGTACTTC. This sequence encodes CASSLRQGSPYEQYF.

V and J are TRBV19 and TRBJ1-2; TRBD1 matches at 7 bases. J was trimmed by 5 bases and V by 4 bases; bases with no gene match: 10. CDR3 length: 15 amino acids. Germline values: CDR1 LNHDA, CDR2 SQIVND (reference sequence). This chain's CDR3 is CASSTRQGERYGYTF. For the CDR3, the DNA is TGTGCCAGTAGTACAAGACAGGGAGAGAGGTATGGCTACACCTTC.

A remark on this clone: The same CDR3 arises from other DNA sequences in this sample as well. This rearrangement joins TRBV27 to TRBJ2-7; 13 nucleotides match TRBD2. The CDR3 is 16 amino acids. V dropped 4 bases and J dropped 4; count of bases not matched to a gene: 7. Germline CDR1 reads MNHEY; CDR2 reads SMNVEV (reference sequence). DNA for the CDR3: TGTGCCAGCAGTTCCCATTCGACTAGCGGGAGGTACGAGCAGTACTTC. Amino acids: CASSSHSTSGRYEQYF.

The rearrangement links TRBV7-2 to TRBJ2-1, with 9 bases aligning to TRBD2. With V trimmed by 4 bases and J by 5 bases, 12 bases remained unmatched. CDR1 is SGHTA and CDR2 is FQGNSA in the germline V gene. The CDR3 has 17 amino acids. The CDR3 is CASSSLRLAGGNNEQFF. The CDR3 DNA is TGTGCCAGCAGCTCCCTTAGGTTGGCGGGAGGGAACAATGAGCAGTTCTTC. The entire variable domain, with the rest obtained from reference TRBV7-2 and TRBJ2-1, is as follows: GAGVSQSPSNKVTEKGKDVELRCDPISGHTALYWYRQSLGQGLEFLIYFQGNSAPDKSGLPSDRFSAERTGGSVSTLTIQRTQQEDSAVYLCASSSLRLAGGNNEQFFGPGTRLTVL.

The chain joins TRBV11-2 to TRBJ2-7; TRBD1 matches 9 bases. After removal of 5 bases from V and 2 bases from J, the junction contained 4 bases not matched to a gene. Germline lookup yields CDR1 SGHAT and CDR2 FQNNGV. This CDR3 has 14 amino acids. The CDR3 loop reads CASSETGGTYEQYF. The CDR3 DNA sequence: TGTGCCAGCAGCGAGACAGGGGGAACCTACGAGCAGTACTTC.

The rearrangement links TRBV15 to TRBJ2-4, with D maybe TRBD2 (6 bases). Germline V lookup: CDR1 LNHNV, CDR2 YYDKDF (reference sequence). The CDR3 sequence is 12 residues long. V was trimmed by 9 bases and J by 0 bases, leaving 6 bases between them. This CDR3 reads CATGLAKNIQYF. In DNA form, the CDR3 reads TGTGCCACGGGACTAGCCAAAAACATTCAGTACTTC.

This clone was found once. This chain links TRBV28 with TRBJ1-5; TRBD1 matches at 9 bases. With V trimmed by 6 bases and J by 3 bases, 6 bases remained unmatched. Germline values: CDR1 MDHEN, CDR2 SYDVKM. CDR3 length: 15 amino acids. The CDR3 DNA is TGTGCCAGCAGACCCGGGACAGGGCTCAATCAGCCCCAGCATTTT. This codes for CASRPGTGLNQPQHF.

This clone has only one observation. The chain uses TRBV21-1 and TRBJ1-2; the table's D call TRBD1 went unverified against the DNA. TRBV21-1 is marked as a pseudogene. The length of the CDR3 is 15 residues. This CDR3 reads CASSPSADRGFGYTF. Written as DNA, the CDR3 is TGTGCCAGCAGCCCCTCCGCGGACAGGGGTTTCGGCTACACCTTC.

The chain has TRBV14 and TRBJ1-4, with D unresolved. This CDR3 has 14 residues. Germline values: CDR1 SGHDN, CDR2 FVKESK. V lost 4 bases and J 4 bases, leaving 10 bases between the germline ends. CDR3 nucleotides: TGTGCCAGCAGCCCCGCGGTCTTTAATGAAAAACTGTTTTTT. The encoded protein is CASSPAVFNEKLFF.

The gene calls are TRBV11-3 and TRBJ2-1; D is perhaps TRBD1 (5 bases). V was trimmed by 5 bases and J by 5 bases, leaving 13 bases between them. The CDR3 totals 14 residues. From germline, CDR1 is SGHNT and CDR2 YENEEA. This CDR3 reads CASSPRVRNNEQFF. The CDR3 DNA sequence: TGTGCCAGCAGCCCCAGGGTGAGGAACAATGAGCAGTTCTTC.